Listed here are 12 T cell receptor beta chains from one sample, sequenced in a study of blood T cell repertoires in COVID-19. Clones were read by immunoSEQ multiplex PCR, and TCRdb kept only the in-frame ones, dropping some. The sample carries about 89,000 clones, about 80% recorded once. Sequences were obtained from peripheral blood. All receptors come from a human donor in a cohort sampled during active COVID-19.

The chain joins TRBV7-8 to TRBJ1-4, with 7 positions matching TRBD1. Germline CDR1 is SGHVS and CDR2 is FQNEAQ. CDR3 length: 15 residues. With 4 bases clipped from V and 2 bases from J, the junction kept 4 bases outside the gene matches. As DNA, the CDR3 is TGTGCCAGCAGCTCCTCGACAGGGACTAATGAAAAACTGTTTTTT. This translates into CASSSSTGTNEKLFF. Together with reference TRBV7-8 and TRBJ1-4, the CDR3 gives the full variable domain: GAGVSQSPRYKVAKRGQDVALRCDPISGHVSLFWYQQALGQGPEFLTYFQNEAQLDKSGLPSDRFFAERPEGSVSTLKIQRTQQEDSAVYLCASSSSTGTNEKLFFGSGTQLSVL.

The chain employs TRBV2 and TRBJ2-7; no clear D gene. The V end was cut by 3 bases, the J end by 2 bases, with 5 bases between. CDR1 and CDR2 from the germline V gene are SNHLY and FYNNEI. This CDR3 has 12 residues. CDR3 DNA: TGTGCCAGCAGTGACTCCCCCTACGAGCAGTACTTC. It translates to CASSDSPYEQYF.

This chain connects TRBV5-1 to TRBJ1-1; no reliable D call. Trimming shortened V by 0 bases and J by 1 base, and 7 bases separated the two germline ends. The germline V gene has CDR1 SGHRS and CDR2 YFSETQ. The CDR3 runs 14 residues. CDR3 DNA: TGCGCCAGCAGCTTGGGAGGTAGGAACACTGAAGCTTTCTTT. Translating it yields CASSLGGRNTEAFF.

Only one count was recorded for this clone. The chain recombines TRBV28 with TRBJ1-2, with a tentative D call TRBD1 (5 bases). Germline V gene sequence: CDR1 MDHEN, CDR2 SYDVKM. The CDR3 length is 16 residues. V lost 5 bases to trimming and J lost 0 bases, with 16 bases between them. The CDR3 DNA reads as TGTGCCAGCAGTGGCGGGGCGGCAGGAGCTAACTATGGCTACACCTTC. It yields the protein CASSGGAAGANYGYTF.

The rearrangement joins TRBV2 to TRBJ2-1; 7 positions agree with TRBD2. V gave up 3 bases and J gave up 0 bases; unmatched junction bases: 2. The CDR3 has 15 residues. Germline V CDR1 and CDR2: SNHLY, FYNNEI. The chain's CDR3 is CASSDGRTSYNEQFF. The CDR3 nucleotides read TGTGCCAGCAGTGACGGGAGGACCTCCTACAATGAGCAGTTCTTC.

The chain has TRBV7-9 and TRBJ1-6; no clear D. This CDR3 region has 15 residues. Trimming removed 5 bases from V and 7 bases from J, with 15 bases in between. Germline V gene data show CDR1 as SEHNR and CDR2 as FQNEAQ (reference sequence). CDR3 residues: CASSPAGTENSPLHF. The CDR3 DNA reads as TGTGCCAGCAGCCCAGCGGGCACAGAAAATTCACCCCTCCACTTT. Complete variable domain (other parts from reference TRBV7-9 and TRBJ1-6): DTGVSQNPRHKITKRGQNVTFRCDPISEHNRLYWYRQTLGQGPEFLTYFQNEAQLEKSRLLSDRFSAERPKGSFSTLEIQRTEQGDSAMYLCASSPAGTENSPLHFGNGTRLTVT.

The V call is TRBV2, the J call TRBJ2-3; no clear D. Trimming pared 5 bases from V and 5 bases from J, leaving 8 bases between. CDR3 size: 12 residues. Germline assignment: CDR1 SNHLY and CDR2 FYNNEI. This chain's CDR3 is CASSRLGDTQYF. The CDR3 DNA follows: TGTGCCAGCAGTCGCCTCGGAGATACGCAGTATTTT.

This clone has at least ten counts. J is TRBJ2-2 and V is TRBV28; 14 bases fit TRBD2. Germline trimming cut 10 bases from V and 6 bases from J; bases unmatched to any gene: 16. The CDR3 runs to 18 residues. From germline, CDR1 is MDHEN and CDR2 SYDVKM. The CDR3 DNA sequence: TGTGCCACACAGGGGCAGGGGACTAGCGGGAGCTTCCCCGGGGAGCTGTTTTTT. Encoded protein: CATQGQGTSGSFPGELFF.

The chain is built from TRBV7-2 and TRBJ2-1, with TRBD1 identical over 9 bases. V was clipped by 3 bases and J by 0 bases; unmatched bases: 6. Germline CDR1 and CDR2: SGHTA and FQGNSA. The CDR3 is 17 amino acids. The CDR3 nucleotides are TGTGCCAGCAGCTTCCCCATGGACAGGGGCTCCTACAATGAGCAGTTCTTC. This codes for CASSFPMDRGSYNEQFF.

The rearrangement joins TRBV9 to TRBJ2-3; TRBD2 aligns across 7 bases. This CDR3 is 15 amino acids long. Germline V gene sequence: CDR1 SGDLS, CDR2 YYNGEE. J lost 4 bases, V lost 0 bases, and 5 bases had no gene match. CDR3 in amino acids: CASSVGTSKADTQYF. The CDR3, as DNA: TGTGCCAGCAGCGTAGGGACTAGTAAGGCAGATACGCAGTATTTT. Together with reference TRBV9 and TRBJ2-3, the CDR3 gives the full variable domain: DSGVTQTPKHLITATGQRVTLRCSPRSGDLSVYWYQQSLDQGLQFLIQYYNGEERAKGNILERFSAQQFPDLHSELNLSSLELGDSALYFCASSVGTSKADTQYFGPGTRLTVL.

The chain uses TRBV6-4 and TRBJ1-1; 8 bases line up with TRBD1. This CDR3 has 14 amino acids. V lost 8 bases and J lost 5; bases outside the gene matches: 10. Germline V CDR1 and CDR2: MRHNA, SNTAGT. The CDR3 loop is CASLTRQGRTEAFF. The CDR3 DNA is TGTGCCAGCTTAACCCGACAGGGGAGAACTGAAGCTTTCTTT.

There are a few counts of this clone. The chain is built from TRBV7-3 and TRBJ2-7; D perhaps matches TRBD1 (6 bases). Germline CDR1 and CDR2: SGHTA and FQGTGA. CDR3 length: 15 residues. V was clipped by 2 bases and J by 0 bases, with 11 bases between them. This chain's CDR3 is CASSLGQPPSYEQYF. For the CDR3, the DNA is TGTGCCAGCAGCTTAGGACAGCCACCCTCCTACGAGCAGTACTTC. The variable domain in full, with the rest retrieved from reference TRBV7-3 and TRBJ2-7, is GAGVSQTPSNKVTEKGKYVELRCDPISGHTALYWYRQSLGQGPEFLIYFQGTGAADDSGLPNDRFFAVRPEGSVSTLKIQRTERGDSAVYLCASSLGQPPSYEQYFGPGTRLTVT.